This T cell receptor (beta chain) derives from a study of OX40 agonist ivuxolimab in advanced cancers. Method: immunoSEQ multiplex PCR; TCRdb's copy keeps in-frame clones and lacks some. In the table there are about 53,000 clones, 70% to 85% of which are singletons. The CDR3 has 15 amino acids. CDR1 SGHRS and CDR2 YFSETQ come from the germline V gene. V shed 4 bases and J shed 0 bases, with 10 bases lying between them. The receptor comes from an adult with an advanced solid tumor such as melanoma, head and neck, liver or kidney cancer. The gene calls are TRBV5-1 and TRBJ2-2; D might be TRBD1 or TRBD2, each matching 6 bases. The material was CD4+ or CD8+ T cells sorted from blood, obtained in a trial of the OX40 agonist ivuxolimab. This CDR3 reads CASSGGGTNTGELFF. As DNA, the CDR3 is TGCGCCAGCAGCGGAGGGGGGACGAACACCGGGGAGCTGTTTTTT.